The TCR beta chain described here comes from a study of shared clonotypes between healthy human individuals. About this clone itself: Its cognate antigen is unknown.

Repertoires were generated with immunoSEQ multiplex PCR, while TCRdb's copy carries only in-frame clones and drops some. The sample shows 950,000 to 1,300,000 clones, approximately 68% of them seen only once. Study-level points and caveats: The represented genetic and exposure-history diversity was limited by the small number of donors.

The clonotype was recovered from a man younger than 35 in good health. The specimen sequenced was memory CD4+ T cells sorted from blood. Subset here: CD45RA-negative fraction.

This chain's CDR3 is CASSLGVSGGPGETQYF. CDR3 coding DNA: TGTGCCAGCAGCTTAGGGGTTAGCGGGGGACCAGGCGAGACCCAGTACTTC. The chain has TRBV7-2 and TRBJ2-5, with 9 bases identical to TRBD2. Germline-derived CDR1 and CDR2 are SGHTA and FQGNSA. J was trimmed by 5 bases and V by 1 base; bases with no gene match: 11. The CDR3 extends over 17 amino acids. The whole variable domain, remainder taken from reference TRBV7-2 and TRBJ2-5, is GAGVSQSPSNKVTEKGKDVELRCDPISGHTALYWYRQSLGQGLEFLIYFQGNSAPDKSGLPSDRFSAERTGGSVSTLTIQRTQQEDSAVYLCASSLGVSGGPGETQYFGPGTRLLVL.